This entry features one T cell receptor (beta chain) sequence. The sample comes from a study of cytomegalovirus exposure and HLA in healthy donors. Deletions cut 5 bases from V and 4 bases from J, with 12 bases between. The CDR3 loop spans 14 amino acids. Germline lookup yields CDR1 SGHVS and CDR2 FNYEAQ. Primers: 60 Vbeta forward and 13 Jbeta reverse. Sequenced by immunoSEQ multiplex PCR; TCRdb stores in-frame clones only, minus some. In the table there are 150,000 to 200,000 clones, approximately 80% of which are singletons. The sequencing sample was made of PBMCs. The sequence was obtained from a girl aged 10 to 17 in good health and CMV-seropositive. The V and J genes are TRBV7-6 and TRBJ1-5; TRBD1 is a possible D gene (6 bases). This CDR3 is CASSNTDRNQPQHF. The CDR3 nucleotides are TGTGCCAGCAGCAATACCGACAGGAATCAGCCCCAGCATTTT.